The sequence of this T cell receptor beta chain was determined in a study of T cells in localized non-small cell lung cancer. Details on this clone: Its matching antigen is unknown.

Libraries were prepared by immunoSEQ multiplex PCR; TCRdb keeps only in-frame clonotypes and omits some of them. Of approximately 35,000 clones detected, roughly nine tenths appear once; the ten largest clones hold around 4.3%. The ends were cut back, 4 bases at V and 4 bases at J, with 17 bases in the middle. Germline CDR1 is SGHKS and CDR2 is YYEKEE (reference sequence). This CDR3 contains 15 residues. The study, taken as a whole, reports: Uninvolved adjacent lung showed peak T cell clonality, exceeding tumor. Heterogeneity is still possible, as just one tumor region was sequenced. Elevated blood T cell density was associated with longer overall survival.

The sample here was peripheral blood, taken before any cancer treatment. The source is a man aged 40 to 69 with stage I lung adenocarcinoma. The chain uses TRBV5-5 and TRBJ1-2; TRBD1 is a possible D gene (5 bases). For the CDR3, the DNA is TGTGCCAGCAGCCCGGCCTGGGACCCAGTCTATGGCTACACCTTC. Residues: CASSPAWDPVYGYTF. Full variable domain (rest looked up from reference TRBV5-5 and TRBJ1-2): DAGVTQSPTHLIKTRGQQVTLRCSPISGHKSVSWYQQVLGQGPQFIFQYYEKEERGRGNFPDRFSARQFPNYSSELNVNALLLGDSALYLCASSPAWDPVYGYTFGSGTRLTVV.